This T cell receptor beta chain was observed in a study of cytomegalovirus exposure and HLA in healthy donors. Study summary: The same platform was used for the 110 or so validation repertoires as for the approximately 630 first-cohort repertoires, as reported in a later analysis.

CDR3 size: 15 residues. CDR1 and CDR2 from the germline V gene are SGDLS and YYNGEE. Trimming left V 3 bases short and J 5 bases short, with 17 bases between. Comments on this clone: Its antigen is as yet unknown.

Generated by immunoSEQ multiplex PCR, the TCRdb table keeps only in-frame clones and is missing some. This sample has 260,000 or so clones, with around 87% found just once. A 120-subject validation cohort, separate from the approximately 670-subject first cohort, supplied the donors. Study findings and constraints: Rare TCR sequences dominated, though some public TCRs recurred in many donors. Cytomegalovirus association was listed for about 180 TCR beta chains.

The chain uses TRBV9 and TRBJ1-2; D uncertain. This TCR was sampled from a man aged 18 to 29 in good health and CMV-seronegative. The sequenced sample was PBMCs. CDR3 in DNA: TGTGCCAGCAGCGCTCGCCTGGATGGGCCATATGGCTACACCTTC. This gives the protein CASSARLDGPYGYTF.